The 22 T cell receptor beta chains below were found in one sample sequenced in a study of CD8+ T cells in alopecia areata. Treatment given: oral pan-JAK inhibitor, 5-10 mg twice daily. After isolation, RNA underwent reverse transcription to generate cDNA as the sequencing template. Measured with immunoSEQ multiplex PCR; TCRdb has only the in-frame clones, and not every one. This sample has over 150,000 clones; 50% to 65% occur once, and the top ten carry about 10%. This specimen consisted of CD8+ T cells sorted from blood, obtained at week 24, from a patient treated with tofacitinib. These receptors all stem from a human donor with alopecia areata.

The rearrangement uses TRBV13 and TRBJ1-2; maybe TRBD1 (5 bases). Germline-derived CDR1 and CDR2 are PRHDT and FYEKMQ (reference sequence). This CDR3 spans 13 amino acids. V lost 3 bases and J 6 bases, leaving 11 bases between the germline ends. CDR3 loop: CASSFGREDGYTF. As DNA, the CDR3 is TGTGCCAGCAGCTTCGGCAGGGAAGATGGCTACACCTTC.

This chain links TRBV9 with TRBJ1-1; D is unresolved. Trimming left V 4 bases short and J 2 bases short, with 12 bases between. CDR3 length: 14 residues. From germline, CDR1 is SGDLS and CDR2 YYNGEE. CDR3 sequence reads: CASSPPTRNTEAFF. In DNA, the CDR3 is TGTGCCAGCAGCCCACCGACCCGAAACACTGAAGCTTTCTTT.

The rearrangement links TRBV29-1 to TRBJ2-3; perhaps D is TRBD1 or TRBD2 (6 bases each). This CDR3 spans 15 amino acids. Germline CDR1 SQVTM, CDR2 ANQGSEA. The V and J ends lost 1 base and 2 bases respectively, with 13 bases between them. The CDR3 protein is CSVEARGPPTDTQYF. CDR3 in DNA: TGCAGCGTTGAAGCTCGGGGGCCTCCCACAGATACGCAGTATTTT.

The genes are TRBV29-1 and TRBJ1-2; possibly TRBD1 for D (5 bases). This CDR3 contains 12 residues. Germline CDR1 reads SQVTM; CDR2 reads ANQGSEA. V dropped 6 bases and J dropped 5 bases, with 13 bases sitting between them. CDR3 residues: CSVPGSSYGYTF. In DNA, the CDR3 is TGCAGCGTACCAGGGAGCTCTTATGGCTACACCTTC.

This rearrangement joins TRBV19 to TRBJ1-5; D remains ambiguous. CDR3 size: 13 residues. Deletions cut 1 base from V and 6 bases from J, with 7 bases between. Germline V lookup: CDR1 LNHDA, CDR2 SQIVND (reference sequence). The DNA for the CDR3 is TGTGCCAGTAGTATAGTCGATATTCAGCCCCAGCATTTT. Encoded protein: CASSIVDIQPQHF.

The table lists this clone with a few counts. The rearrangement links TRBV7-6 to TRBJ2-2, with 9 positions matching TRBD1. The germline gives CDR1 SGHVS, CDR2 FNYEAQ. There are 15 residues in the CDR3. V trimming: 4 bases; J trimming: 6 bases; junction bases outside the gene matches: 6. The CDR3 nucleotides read TGTGCCAGCAGCTCAAGGGACAGGGAGGCCGGGGAGCTGTTTTTT. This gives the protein CASSSRDREAGELFF.

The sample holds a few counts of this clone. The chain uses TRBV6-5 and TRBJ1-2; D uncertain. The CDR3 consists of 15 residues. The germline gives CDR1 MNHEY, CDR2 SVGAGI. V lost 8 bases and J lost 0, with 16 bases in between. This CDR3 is CASGSSGSTNYGYTF. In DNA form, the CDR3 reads TGTGCCAGCGGATCCTCCGGAAGTACTAACTATGGCTACACCTTC.

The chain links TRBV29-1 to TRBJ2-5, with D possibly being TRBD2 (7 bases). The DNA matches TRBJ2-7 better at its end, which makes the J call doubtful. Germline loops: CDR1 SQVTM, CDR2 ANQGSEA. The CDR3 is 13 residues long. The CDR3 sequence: CSVRGGGPDEQYF. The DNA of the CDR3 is TGCAGCGTTCGGGGAGGGGGGCCAGACGAGCAGTACTTC.

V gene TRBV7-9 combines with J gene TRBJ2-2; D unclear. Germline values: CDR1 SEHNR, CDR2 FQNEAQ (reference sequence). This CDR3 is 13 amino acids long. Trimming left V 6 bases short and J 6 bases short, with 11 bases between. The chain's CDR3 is CASRDDPSGELFF. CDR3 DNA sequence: TGTGCCAGCAGGGATGATCCATCCGGGGAGCTGTTTTTT.

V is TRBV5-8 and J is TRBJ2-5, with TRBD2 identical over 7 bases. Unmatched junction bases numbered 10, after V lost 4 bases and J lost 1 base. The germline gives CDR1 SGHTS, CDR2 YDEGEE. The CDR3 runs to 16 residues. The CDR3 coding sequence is TGTGCCAGCAGCCTTCCCAACCTAGCGGCCCAAGAGACCCAGTACTTC. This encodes CASSLPNLAAQETQYF.

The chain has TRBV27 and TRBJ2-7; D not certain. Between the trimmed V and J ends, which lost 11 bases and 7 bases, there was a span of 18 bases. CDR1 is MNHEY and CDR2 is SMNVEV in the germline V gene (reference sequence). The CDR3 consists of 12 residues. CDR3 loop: CASQSPTKEQYF. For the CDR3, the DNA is TGTGCCTCCCAAAGCCCTACTAAAGAGCAGTACTTC.

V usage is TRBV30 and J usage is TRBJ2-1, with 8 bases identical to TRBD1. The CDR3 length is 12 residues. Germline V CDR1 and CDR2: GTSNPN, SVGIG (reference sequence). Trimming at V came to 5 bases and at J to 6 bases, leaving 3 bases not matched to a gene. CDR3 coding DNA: TGTGCCTGGGGACAGGGCGGCAATGAGCAGTTCTTC. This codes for CAWGQGGNEQFF.

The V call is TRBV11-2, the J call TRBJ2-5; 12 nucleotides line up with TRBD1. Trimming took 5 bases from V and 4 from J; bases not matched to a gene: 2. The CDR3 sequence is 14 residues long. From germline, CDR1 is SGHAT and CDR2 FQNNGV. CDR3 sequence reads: CASSRDRGLETQYF. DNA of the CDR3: TGTGCCAGCAGCCGGGACAGGGGGCTAGAGACCCAGTACTTC.

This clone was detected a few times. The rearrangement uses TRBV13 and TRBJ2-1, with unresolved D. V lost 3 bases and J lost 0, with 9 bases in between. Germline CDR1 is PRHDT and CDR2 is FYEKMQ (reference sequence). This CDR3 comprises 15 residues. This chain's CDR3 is CASSFGVISYNEQFF. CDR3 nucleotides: TGTGCCAGCAGCTTCGGCGTAATCTCCTACAATGAGCAGTTCTTC. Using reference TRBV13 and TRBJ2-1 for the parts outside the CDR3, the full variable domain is AAGVIQSPRHLIKEKRETATLKCYPIPRHDTVYWYQQGPGQDPQFLISFYEKMQSDKGSIPDRFSAQQFSDYHSELNMSSLELGDSALYFCASSFGVISYNEQFFGPGTRLTVL.

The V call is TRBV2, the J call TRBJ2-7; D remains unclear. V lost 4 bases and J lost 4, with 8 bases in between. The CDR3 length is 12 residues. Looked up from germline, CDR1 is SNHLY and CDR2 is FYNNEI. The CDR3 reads CASSGEAYEQYF. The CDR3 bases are TGTGCCAGCAGTGGGGAAGCGTACGAGCAGTACTTC.

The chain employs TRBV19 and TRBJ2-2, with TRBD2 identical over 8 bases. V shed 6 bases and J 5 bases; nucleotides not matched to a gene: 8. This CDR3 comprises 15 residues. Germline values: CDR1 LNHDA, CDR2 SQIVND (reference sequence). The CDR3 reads CASRISGAPTGELFF. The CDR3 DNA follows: TGTGCCAGTAGGATTAGCGGGGCCCCAACCGGGGAGCTGTTTTTT. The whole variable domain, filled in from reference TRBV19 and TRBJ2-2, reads DGGITQSPKYLFRKEGQNVTLSCEQNLNHDAMYWYRQDPGQGLRLIYYSQIVNDFQKGDIAEGYSVSREKKESFPLTVTSAQKNPTAFYLCASRISGAPTGELFFGEGSRLTVL.

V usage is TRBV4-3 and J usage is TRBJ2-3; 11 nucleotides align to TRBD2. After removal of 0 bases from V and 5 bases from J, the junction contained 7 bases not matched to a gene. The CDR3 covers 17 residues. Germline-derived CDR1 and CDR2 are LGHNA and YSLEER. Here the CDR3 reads CASSQDSLAGGGDTQYF. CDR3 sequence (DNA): TGCGCCAGCAGCCAAGATTCGCTAGCGGGGGGTGGAGATACGCAGTATTTT.

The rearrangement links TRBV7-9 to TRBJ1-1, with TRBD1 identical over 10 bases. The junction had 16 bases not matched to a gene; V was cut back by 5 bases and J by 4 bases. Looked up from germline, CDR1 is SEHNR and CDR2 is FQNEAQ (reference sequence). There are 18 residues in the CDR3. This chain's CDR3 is CASSPNPSTGTGVTEAFF. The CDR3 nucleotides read TGTGCCAGCAGCCCAAATCCTAGTACCGGGACAGGGGTCACTGAAGCTTTCTTT. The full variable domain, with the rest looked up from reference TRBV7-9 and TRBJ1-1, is DTGVSQNPRHKITKRGQNVTFRCDPISEHNRLYWYRQTLGQGPEFLTYFQNEAQLEKSRLLSDRFSAERPKGSFSTLEIQRTEQGDSAMYLCASSPNPSTGTGVTEAFFGQGTRLTVV.

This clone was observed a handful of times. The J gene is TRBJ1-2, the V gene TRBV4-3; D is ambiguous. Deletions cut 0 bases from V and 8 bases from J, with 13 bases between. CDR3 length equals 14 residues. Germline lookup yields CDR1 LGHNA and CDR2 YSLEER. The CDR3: CASSQDEGFLGYTF. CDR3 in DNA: TGCGCCAGCAGCCAAGATGAAGGCTTTTTGGGCTACACCTTC.

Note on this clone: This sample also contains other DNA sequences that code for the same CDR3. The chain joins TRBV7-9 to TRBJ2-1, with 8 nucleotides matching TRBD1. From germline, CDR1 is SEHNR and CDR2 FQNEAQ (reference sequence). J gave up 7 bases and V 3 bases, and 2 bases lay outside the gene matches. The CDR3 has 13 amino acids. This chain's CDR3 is CASSFTGGNEQFF. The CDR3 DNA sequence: TGTGCCAGCAGCTTTACAGGGGGTAATGAGCAGTTCTTC. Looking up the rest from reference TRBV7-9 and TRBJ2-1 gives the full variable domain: DTGVSQNPRHKITKRGQNVTFRCDPISEHNRLYWYRQTLGQGPEFLTYFQNEAQLEKSRLLSDRFSAERPKGSFSTLEIQRTEQGDSAMYLCASSFTGGNEQFFGPGTRLTVL.

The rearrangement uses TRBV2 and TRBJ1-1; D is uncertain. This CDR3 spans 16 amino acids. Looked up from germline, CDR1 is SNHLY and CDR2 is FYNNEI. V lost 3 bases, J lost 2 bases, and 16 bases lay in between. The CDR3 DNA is TGTGCCAGCAGTGAGTCACTGCAGGCCGTAAACACTGAAGCTTTCTTT. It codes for CASSESLQAVNTEAFF.

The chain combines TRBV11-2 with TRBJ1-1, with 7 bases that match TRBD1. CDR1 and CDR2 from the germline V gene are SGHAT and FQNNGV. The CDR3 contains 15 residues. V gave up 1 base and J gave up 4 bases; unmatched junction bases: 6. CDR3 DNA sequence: TGTGCCAGCAGCTTAGCGGACAGGCGGCTCACTGAAGCTTTCTTT. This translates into CASSLADRRLTEAFF.